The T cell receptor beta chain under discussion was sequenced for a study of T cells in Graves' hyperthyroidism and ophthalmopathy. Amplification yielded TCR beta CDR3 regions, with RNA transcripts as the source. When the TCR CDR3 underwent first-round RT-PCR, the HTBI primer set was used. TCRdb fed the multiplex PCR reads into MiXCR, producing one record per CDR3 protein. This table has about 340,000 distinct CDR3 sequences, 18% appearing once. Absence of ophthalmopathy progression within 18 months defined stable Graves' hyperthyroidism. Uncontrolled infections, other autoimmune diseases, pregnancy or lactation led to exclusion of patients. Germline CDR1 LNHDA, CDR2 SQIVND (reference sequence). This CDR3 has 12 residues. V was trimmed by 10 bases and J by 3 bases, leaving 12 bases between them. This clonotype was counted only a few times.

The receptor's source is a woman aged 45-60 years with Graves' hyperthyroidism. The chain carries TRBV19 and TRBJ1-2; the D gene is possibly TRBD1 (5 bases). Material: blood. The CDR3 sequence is CAIWGIDYGYTF. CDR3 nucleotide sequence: TGTGCCATCTGGGGGATCGACTATGGCTACACCTTC.